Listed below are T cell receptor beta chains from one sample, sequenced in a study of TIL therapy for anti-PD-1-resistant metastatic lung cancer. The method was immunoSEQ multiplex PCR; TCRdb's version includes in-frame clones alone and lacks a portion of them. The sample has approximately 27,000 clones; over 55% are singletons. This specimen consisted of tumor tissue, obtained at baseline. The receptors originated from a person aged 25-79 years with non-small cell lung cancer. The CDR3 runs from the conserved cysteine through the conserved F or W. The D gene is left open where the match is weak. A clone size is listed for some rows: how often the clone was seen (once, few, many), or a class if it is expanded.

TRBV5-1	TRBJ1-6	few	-	TGCGCCAGCAGCTCTAAGGACGGGGCGGGTTCACCCCTCCACTTT	CASSSKDGAGSPLHF
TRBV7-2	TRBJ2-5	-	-	TGTGCCAGCGGGAGCCAGTACCAAGAGACCCAGTACTTC	CASGSQYQETQYF
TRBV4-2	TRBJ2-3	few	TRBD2	TGTGCCAGCAGCCAAGATGGGACTAGCGGGCCAGATACGCAGTATTTT	CASSQDGTSGPDTQYF
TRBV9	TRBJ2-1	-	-	TGTGCCAGCAGCTCCCGGGGCCTCGGCGGCAATGAGCAGTTCTTC	CASSSRGLGGNEQFF
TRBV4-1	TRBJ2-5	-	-	TGCGCCAGCAGCCCCCGGGGAGCCTACCAAGAGACCCAGTACTTC	CASSPRGAYQETQYF
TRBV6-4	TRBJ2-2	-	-	TGTGCCAGCAGTGACGGGGACACCGGGGAGCTGTTTTTT	CASSDGDTGELFF
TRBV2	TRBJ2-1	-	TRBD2	TGTGCCAGCACCGCGGGGGATGGGGTCGCGCGTGAGCAGTTCTTC	CASTAGDGVAREQFF
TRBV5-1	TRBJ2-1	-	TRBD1	TGCGCCAGCAGCGTCGGGACAGGGTACAATGAGCAGTTCTTC	CASSVGTGYNEQFF
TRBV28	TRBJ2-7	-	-	TGTGCCAGCCAGGGCAGGGCCTACGAGCAGTACTTC	CASQGRAYEQYF
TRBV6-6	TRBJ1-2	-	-	TGTGCCAGCAGTTGGGGGATAGGGACAAGCTATGGCTACACCTTC	CASSWGIGTSYGYTF
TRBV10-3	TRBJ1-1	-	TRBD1	TGTGCCATCAGTGCCGGTCCGGGACAGATTTACACTGAAGCTTTCTTT	CAISAGPGQIYTEAFF
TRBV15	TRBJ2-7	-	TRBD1	TGTGCCACCAGCAGTTCAGGGGGCGGCTACGAGCAGTACTTC	CATSSSGGGYEQYF
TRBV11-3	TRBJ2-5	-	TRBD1	TGTGCCAGCAGCTTGGGGACAGGGGTCCCAGAGACCCAGTACTTC	CASSLGTGVPETQYF
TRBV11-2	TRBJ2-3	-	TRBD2	TGTGCCAGCAGCTTAGCTGGGGGGGGTAGCACAGATACGCAGTATTTT	CASSLAGGGSTDTQYF
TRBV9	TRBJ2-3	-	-	TGTGCCAGCAGCGTAGTGGCGGGGAACACAGATACGCAGTATTTT	CASSVVAGNTDTQYF
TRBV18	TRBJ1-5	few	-	TGTGCCAGCTCACCCGACAAGGGGGGTCAGCCCCAGCATTTT	CASSPDKGGQPQHF
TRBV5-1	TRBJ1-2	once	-	TGCGCCAGCAGCTTGGCGACGGCCGACTATGGCTACACCTTC	CASSLATADYGYTF
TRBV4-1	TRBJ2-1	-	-	TGCGCCAGCAGCCAAGTTGGCGGGACCATCAATGAGCAGTTCTTC	CASSQVGGTINEQFF
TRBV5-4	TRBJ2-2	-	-	TGTGCCAGCAGCTTGGCCCTAGCGAACACCGGGGAGCTGTTTTTT	CASSLALANTGELFF
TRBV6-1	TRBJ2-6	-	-	TGTGCCAGCAGTGTAGAAAGGGCCATCTCTGGGGCCAACGTCCTGACTTTC	CASSVERAISGANVLTF
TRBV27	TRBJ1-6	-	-	TGTGCCAGCAGTCTAACGACACTTTTTGGGAATTCACCCCTCCACTTT	CASSLTTLFGNSPLHF
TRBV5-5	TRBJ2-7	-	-	TGTGCCAGCACCTCCTTTGGGGGGAGGACCGACTCCTACGAGCAGTACTTC	CASTSFGGRTDSYEQYF
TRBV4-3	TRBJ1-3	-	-	TGCGCCAGCAGCCAACTCCGGGGTATCGCTGGAAACACCATATATTTT	CASSQLRGIAGNTIYF
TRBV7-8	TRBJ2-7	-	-	TGTGCCAGCAGCTTACAGGGGAAGGGGTACGAGCAGTACTTC	CASSLQGKGYEQYF
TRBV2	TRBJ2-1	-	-	TGTGCCAGCAGTGAAGGAGCCCTCCTCGGGAATGAGCAGTTCTTC	CASSEGALLGNEQFF
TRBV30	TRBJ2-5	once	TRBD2	TGTGCCTGGAGTGTAAGTGGCGGGGGGGTCCAAGAGACCCAGTACTTC	CAWSVSGGGVQETQYF
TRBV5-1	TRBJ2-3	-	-	TGCGCCAGCAGCTCGGAAACCTCGGGAGATACGCAGTATTTT	CASSSETSGDTQYF
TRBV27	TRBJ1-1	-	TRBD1	TGTGCCAGCTCCCCCTCGGGACAGGGTTTCACTGAAGCTTTCTTT	CASSPSGQGFTEAFF
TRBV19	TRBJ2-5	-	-	TGTGCCAGTAGTTCGGGGCCTCACGGAGGGACCCAGTACTTC	CASSSGPHGGTQYF
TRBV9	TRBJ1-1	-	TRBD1	TGTGCCAGCAGCGTACACCAAGACAGGGTGGACATCACTGAAGCTTTCTTT	CASSVHQDRVDITEAFF
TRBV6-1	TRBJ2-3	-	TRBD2	TGTGCCAGCAGTGAAGCGCTGGCTAGCGGGCCCACAGATACGCAGTATTTT	CASSEALASGPTDTQYF
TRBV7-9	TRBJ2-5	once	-	TGTGCCAGCAGCTTAGGTACGACCCAGTACTTC	CASSLGTTQYF
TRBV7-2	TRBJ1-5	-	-	TGTGCCAGCAGCCGCGAGTATGCCAATCAGCCCCAGCATTTT	CASSREYANQPQHF
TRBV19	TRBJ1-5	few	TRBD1	TGTGCCAGTAGAGCGGGGGACAGGGGGTGGTTGGGTCAGCCCCAGCATTTT	CASRAGDRGWLGQPQHF
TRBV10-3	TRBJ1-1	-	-	TGTGCCATCAGTGGGGAGCGGGACGGATCGAACACTGAAGCTTTCTTT	CAISGERDGSNTEAFF
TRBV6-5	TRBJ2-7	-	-	TGTGCCAGCAGTTCGTCTGGGACACCCTACGAGCAGTACTTC	CASSSSGTPYEQYF
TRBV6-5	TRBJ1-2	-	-	TGTGCCAGCAGCTCCCGACAGGCTAACTATGGCTACACCTTC	CASSSRQANYGYTF
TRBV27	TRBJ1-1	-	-	TGTGCCAGCAGTTTAAGGGGATGGAACACTGAAGCTTTCTTT	CASSLRGWNTEAFF
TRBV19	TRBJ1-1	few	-	TGTGCCAGTAGTCACCTCAGGGCGAGGACTGAAGCTTTCTTT	CASSHLRARTEAFF
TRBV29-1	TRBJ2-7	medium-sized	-	TGCAGCTCCCTGGGGATAGACTCCTACGAGCAGTACTTC	CSSLGIDSYEQYF
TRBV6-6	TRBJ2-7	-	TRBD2	TGTGCCAGCAGCCGCTACACGGGGGGATCGCCCTACGAGCAGTACTTC	CASSRYTGGSPYEQYF
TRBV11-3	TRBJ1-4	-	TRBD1	TGTGCCAGCAGCTTAGTCACAGGGGGTATCGGTGAAAAACTGTTTTTT	CASSLVTGGIGEKLFF
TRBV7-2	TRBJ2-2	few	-	TGTGCCAGCAGCTTAGTTACCTTCGCCGGGGAGCTGTTTTTT	CASSLVTFAGELFF
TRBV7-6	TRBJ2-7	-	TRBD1	TGTGCCAGCAGCGCCCGACAGGGCAACGAGCAGTACTTC	CASSARQGNEQYF